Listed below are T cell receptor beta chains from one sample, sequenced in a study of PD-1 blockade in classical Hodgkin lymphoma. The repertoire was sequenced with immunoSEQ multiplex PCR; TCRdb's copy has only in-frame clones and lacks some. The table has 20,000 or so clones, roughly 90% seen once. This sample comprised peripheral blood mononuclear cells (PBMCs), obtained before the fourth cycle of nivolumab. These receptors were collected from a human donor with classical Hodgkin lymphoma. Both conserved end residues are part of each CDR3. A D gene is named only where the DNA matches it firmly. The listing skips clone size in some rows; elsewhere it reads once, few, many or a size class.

CDR3 protein: CASSFPGLTEAFF
CDR3 DNA: TGTGCCAGCAGCTTCCCTGGACTGACTGAAGCTTTCTTT
V gene: TRBV11-1
J gene: TRBJ1-1
clone size: -
D gene: -

CDR3 protein: CASSIDGAEDTQYF
CDR3 DNA: TGTGCCAGTAGTATAGACGGGGCCGAAGATACGCAGTATTTT
V gene: TRBV19
J gene: TRBJ2-3
clone size: -
D gene: -

CDR3 protein: CASSPKKGTSPHNEQFF
CDR3 DNA: TGTGCCAGCAGCCCCAAGAAAGGGACTAGCCCCCACAATGAGCAGTTCTTC
V gene: TRBV4-2
J gene: TRBJ2-1
clone size: -
D gene: TRBD2

CDR3 protein: CASSLGSLARADTQYF
CDR3 DNA: TGCGCCAGCAGCTTGGGTTCACTAGCAAGGGCAGATACGCAGTATTTT
V gene: TRBV5-1
J gene: TRBJ2-3
clone size: -
D gene: -

CDR3 protein: CATQQGVNSYEQYF
CDR3 DNA: TGTGCCACCCAACAGGGGGTTAACTCCTACGAGCAGTACTTC
V gene: TRBV6-1
J gene: TRBJ2-7
clone size: few
D gene: TRBD1

CDR3 protein: CASHPGTGESYEQYF
CDR3 DNA: TGTGCCAGCCACCCCGGGACAGGGGAGTCCTACGAGCAGTACTTC
V gene: TRBV4-2
J gene: TRBJ2-7
clone size: -
D gene: TRBD1

CDR3 protein: CASSPGPAEAFF
CDR3 DNA: TGCGCCAGCAGCCCAGGACCGGCCGAAGCTTTCTTT
V gene: TRBV5-1
J gene: TRBJ1-1
clone size: -
D gene: -

CDR3 protein: CASSHDRGGNTIYF
CDR3 DNA: TGTGCCAGCTCCCACGACAGGGGCGGAAACACCATATATTTT
V gene: TRBV9
J gene: TRBJ1-3
clone size: -
D gene: TRBD1

CDR3 protein: CAWSDQGTDTQYF
CDR3 DNA: TGTGCCTGGAGTGACCAGGGCACAGATACGCAGTATTTT
V gene: TRBV30
J gene: TRBJ2-3
clone size: -
D gene: -

CDR3 protein: CASSIRQGGETQYF
CDR3 DNA: TGTGCCAGTAGTATCCGACAGGGAGGAGAGACCCAGTACTTC
V gene: TRBV19
J gene: TRBJ2-5
clone size: -
D gene: -

CDR3 protein: CASSQGRDRLLNSPLHF
CDR3 DNA: TGTGCCAGCAGTCAAGGCAGGGACAGGTTATTAAATTCACCCCTCCACTTT
V gene: TRBV6-1
J gene: TRBJ1-6
clone size: -
D gene: TRBD1

CDR3 protein: CASSLTGGFDFGSTDTQYF
CDR3 DNA: TGCGCCAGCAGCTTAACAGGGGGCTTCGACTTCGGTAGCACAGATACGCAGTATTTT
V gene: TRBV5-1
J gene: TRBJ2-3
clone size: -
D gene: TRBD1

CDR3 protein: CASSAQGAGNTEAFF
CDR3 DNA: TGTGCCAGCAGCGCCCAGGGGGCCGGGAACACTGAAGCTTTCTTT
V gene: TRBV11-2
J gene: TRBJ1-1
clone size: -
D gene: TRBD1

CDR3 protein: CASSDSPSGGAVDTQYF
CDR3 DNA: TGTGCCAGCAGTGACTCCCCAAGCGGGGGGGCTGTAGATACGCAGTATTTT
V gene: TRBV6-4
J gene: TRBJ2-3
clone size: -
D gene: TRBD2

CDR3 protein: CASSLRPPGQGYEQYF
CDR3 DNA: TGTGCCAGCAGCTTACGCCCCCCGGGACAGGGCTACGAGCAGTACTTC
V gene: TRBV11-2
J gene: TRBJ2-7
clone size: -
D gene: TRBD1

CDR3 protein: CASSRTGVGNQPQHF
CDR3 DNA: TGTGCCAGCAGCCGGACAGGGGTGGGCAATCAGCCCCAGCATTTT
V gene: TRBV5-5
J gene: TRBJ1-5
clone size: -
D gene: TRBD1

CDR3 protein: CASSLRLQETQYF
CDR3 DNA: TGTGCCAGCAGCCTAAGGCTGCAAGAGACCCAGTACTTC
V gene: TRBV11-2
J gene: TRBJ2-5
clone size: -
D gene: -

CDR3 protein: CACRGLAGDTQYF
CDR3 DNA: TGTGCCTGCCGGGGACTAGCGGGCGATACGCAGTATTTT
V gene: TRBV30
J gene: TRBJ2-3
clone size: -
D gene: TRBD2

CDR3 protein: CASSPPLAAQETQYF
CDR3 DNA: TGTGCCAGCAGTCCCCCCCTAGCGGCCCAAGAGACCCAGTACTTC
V gene: TRBV6-6
J gene: TRBJ2-5
clone size: -
D gene: TRBD2

CDR3 protein: CASRTLGDNEQFF
CDR3 DNA: TGTGCCAGCAGGACCTTAGGGGACAATGAGCAGTTCTTC
V gene: TRBV6-6
J gene: TRBJ2-1
clone size: -
D gene: -

CDR3 protein: CASSVGRLQETQYF
CDR3 DNA: TGTGCCAGCAGCGTAGGACGGCTACAAGAGACCCAGTACTTC
V gene: TRBV9
J gene: TRBJ2-5
clone size: -
D gene: -

CDR3 protein: CASSQDQGNTEAFF
CDR3 DNA: TGTGCCAGCAGCCAAGACCAGGGGAACACTGAAGCTTTCTTT
V gene: TRBV4-2
J gene: TRBJ1-1
clone size: -
D gene: -

CDR3 protein: CASSLMGGVTDTQYF
CDR3 DNA: TGTGCCAGCAGCTTAATGGGCGGGGTCACAGATACGCAGTATTTT
V gene: TRBV7-3
J gene: TRBJ2-3
clone size: -
D gene: -

CDR3 protein: CASSQFRGEDTQYF
CDR3 DNA: TGTGCCAGCAGCCAATTCAGAGGGGAGGATACGCAGTATTTT
V gene: TRBV16
J gene: TRBJ2-3
clone size: -
D gene: -

CDR3 protein: CASSPDPPGLQKTQYF
CDR3 DNA: TGTGCCAGCAGCCCTGACCCCCCGGGACTTCAAAAGACCCAGTACTTC
V gene: TRBV2
J gene: TRBJ2-5
clone size: -
D gene: -

CDR3 protein: CASSTGDRAKGYTF
CDR3 DNA: TGTGCCAGCAGTACAGGGGACAGGGCGAAAGGCTACACCTTC
V gene: TRBV6-5
J gene: TRBJ1-2
clone size: -
D gene: TRBD1

CDR3 protein: CASSPPDRGENTEAFF
CDR3 DNA: TGTGCCAGCTCACCACCGGACAGGGGTGAGAACACTGAAGCTTTCTTT
V gene: TRBV18
J gene: TRBJ1-1
clone size: -
D gene: TRBD1

CDR3 protein: CASSYGTGHQPQHF
CDR3 DNA: TGTGCCAGCAGCTATGGGACAGGGCATCAGCCCCAGCATTTT
V gene: TRBV5-6
J gene: TRBJ1-5
clone size: -
D gene: TRBD1

CDR3 protein: CASSLGWGRGNQPQHF
CDR3 DNA: TGTGCCAGCAGCTTGGGATGGGGAAGGGGCAATCAGCCCCAGCATTTT
V gene: TRBV5-8
J gene: TRBJ1-5
clone size: -
D gene: -

CDR3 protein: CASSFDLQGNGGYTF
CDR3 DNA: TGTGCCAGCAGCTTTGACCTACAGGGGAATGGTGGCTACACCTTC
V gene: TRBV11-2
J gene: TRBJ1-2
clone size: -
D gene: TRBD1

CDR3 protein: CASSDWGQGVSPLHF
CDR3 DNA: TGTGCCAGCAGTGACTGGGGACAGGGGGTCTCACCCCTCCACTTT
V gene: TRBV2
J gene: TRBJ1-6
clone size: -
D gene: TRBD1

CDR3 protein: CASSSSADGGFSNQPQHF
CDR3 DNA: TGTGCCAGTAGTAGCAGCGCGGACGGAGGATTTAGCAATCAGCCCCAGCATTTT
V gene: TRBV19
J gene: TRBJ1-5
clone size: -
D gene: -

CDR3 protein: CASSLRLANEQYF
CDR3 DNA: TGTGCCAGCAGTTTACGGCTAGCTAACGAGCAGTACTTC
V gene: TRBV27
J gene: TRBJ2-7
clone size: once
D gene: -

CDR3 protein: CASSDRGLGGANVLTF
CDR3 DNA: TGTGCCAGCAGTGACAGGGGGCTCGGTGGGGCCAACGTCCTGACTTTC
V gene: TRBV6-4
J gene: TRBJ2-6
clone size: -
D gene: TRBD1

CDR3 protein: CASSPGQGNYGYTF
CDR3 DNA: TGTGCCAGCTCACCCGGACAGGGAAACTATGGCTACACCTTC
V gene: TRBV18
J gene: TRBJ1-2
clone size: -
D gene: TRBD1

CDR3 protein: CASYSLTGGGRTEAFF
CDR3 DNA: TGTGCCAGCTACAGCCTGACAGGGGGCGGTAGAACTGAAGCTTTCTTT
V gene: TRBV19
J gene: TRBJ1-1
clone size: -
D gene: TRBD1

CDR3 protein: CASSIDLASVTNTGELFF
CDR3 DNA: TGTGCCAGTAGTATAGACTTAGCCAGCGTTACGAACACCGGGGAGCTGTTTTTT
V gene: TRBV19
J gene: TRBJ2-2
clone size: -
D gene: -

CDR3 protein: CASSDSYEQYF
CDR3 DNA: TGTGCCAGCAGTGATAGCTACGAGCAGTACTTC
V gene: TRBV5-6
J gene: TRBJ2-7
clone size: -
D gene: -

CDR3 protein: CASSDVEGLGQYF
CDR3 DNA: TGCGCCAGCAGTGATGTCGAGGGGCTTGGGCAGTATTTT
V gene: TRBV10-1
J gene: TRBJ2-3
clone size: -
D gene: -

CDR3 protein: CASSYRGVSSGNTIYF
CDR3 DNA: TGTGCCAGCAGTTACCGGGGAGTTAGTTCTGGAAACACCATATATTTT
V gene: TRBV6-5
J gene: TRBJ1-3
clone size: -
D gene: -

CDR3 protein: CASSLDRVTEAFF
CDR3 DNA: TGTGCCAGCAGTTTGGACAGGGTTACTGAAGCTTTCTTT
V gene: TRBV6-5
J gene: TRBJ1-1
clone size: -
D gene: TRBD1

CDR3 protein: CASRWTSGALTGELFF
CDR3 DNA: TGTGCCAGCAGGTGGACTAGCGGGGCCCTCACCGGGGAGCTGTTTTTT
V gene: TRBV27
J gene: TRBJ2-2
clone size: -
D gene: TRBD2

CDR3 protein: CASGLTAGDYNEQFF
CDR3 DNA: TGTGCTAGTGGTTTGACGGCGGGGGACTACAATGAGCAGTTCTTC
V gene: TRBV12-5
J gene: TRBJ2-1
clone size: once
D gene: TRBD2

CDR3 protein: CASSLGTVGGQETQYF
CDR3 DNA: TGCGCCAGCAGCTTGGGGACAGTTGGAGGGCAAGAGACCCAGTACTTC
V gene: TRBV5-1
J gene: TRBJ2-5
clone size: -
D gene: -

CDR3 protein: CAWSERRELAGPKYF
CDR3 DNA: TGTGCCTGGAGCGAGCGAAGGGAACTAGCGGGGCCTAAATACTTC
V gene: TRBV30
J gene: TRBJ2-5
clone size: -
D gene: TRBD2

CDR3 protein: CASSLWGSETQYF
CDR3 DNA: TGTGCCAGCAGTTTATGGGGGAGCGAGACCCAGTACTTC
V gene: TRBV27
J gene: TRBJ2-5
clone size: -
D gene: -

CDR3 protein: CASTQGEMNTGELFF
CDR3 DNA: TGTGCCAGCACACAGGGGGAAATGAACACCGGGGAGCTGTTTTTT
V gene: TRBV6-4
J gene: TRBJ2-2
clone size: -
D gene: TRBD1

CDR3 protein: CASSFTDRAAYEQYF
CDR3 DNA: TGTGCCAGCAGCTTTACGGACAGGGCCGCCTACGAGCAGTACTTC
V gene: TRBV7-8
J gene: TRBJ2-7
clone size: -
D gene: TRBD1

CDR3 protein: CASSLYSPTGDNQPQHF
CDR3 DNA: TGTGCCAGCAGCTTATACTCCCCTACAGGGGACAATCAGCCCCAGCATTTT
V gene: TRBV7-8
J gene: TRBJ1-5
clone size: once
D gene: TRBD1

CDR3 protein: CASSEWVGGAETQYF
CDR3 DNA: TGCGCCAGCAGTGAGTGGGTAGGGGGCGCAGAGACCCAGTACTTC
V gene: TRBV10-1
J gene: TRBJ2-5
clone size: medium-sized
D gene: TRBD1

CDR3 protein: CAWKGGQAQETQYF
CDR3 DNA: TGTGCCTGGAAAGGGGGACAGGCACAAGAGACCCAGTACTTC
V gene: TRBV30
J gene: TRBJ2-5
clone size: -
D gene: TRBD1